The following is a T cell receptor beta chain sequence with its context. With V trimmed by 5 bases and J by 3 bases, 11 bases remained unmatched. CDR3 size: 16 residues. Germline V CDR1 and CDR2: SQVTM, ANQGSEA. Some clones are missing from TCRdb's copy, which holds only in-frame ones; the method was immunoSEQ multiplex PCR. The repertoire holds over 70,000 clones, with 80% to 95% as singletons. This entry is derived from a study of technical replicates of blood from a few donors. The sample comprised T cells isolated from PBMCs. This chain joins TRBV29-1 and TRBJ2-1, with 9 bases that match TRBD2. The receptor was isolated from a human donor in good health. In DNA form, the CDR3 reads TGCAGCGTTCATGGGTTTAGCGGGAGAATCTACAATGAGCAGTTCTTC. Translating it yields CSVHGFSGRIYNEQFF.